The rows below give T cell receptor beta chains drawn from one sample of a study of blood T cells in healthy people across ages. TCRdb re-called the 5' RACE reads with MiXCR, one entry per CDR3 protein. The sample lists approximately 800,000 distinct CDR3 sequences, under 80% occurring once. The sample taken for sequencing was blood. The origin of the receptors is a man aged 25-40 years in good health. The CDR3 runs from the conserved cysteine through the conserved F or W. A D gene is named only where the DNA matches it firmly. A row's size may be missing; if present it is once, few, many or a size class.

j_call d_call clone_size v_call cdr3_aa cdr3_nt
TRBJ1-1 NA NA TRBV6-2/TRBV6-3 CASSYGGVFTEAFF TGTGCCAGCAGTTACGGAGGGGTTTTTACTGAAGCTTTCTTT
TRBJ1-4 NA NA TRBV7-2 CASSFNKRGVTNEKLFF TGTGCCAGCAGCTTCAACAAGCGGGGCGTAACTAATGAAAAACTGTTTTTT
TRBJ2-3 NA NA TRBV7-2 CASSPPQVGTDTQYF TGTGCCAGCAGCCCACCCCAGGTGGGCACAGATACGCAGTATTTT
TRBJ2-5 TRBD1 NA TRBV6-6 CASSMGQGYQYF TGTGCCAGCAGTATGGGACAGGGGTACCAGTACTTC
TRBJ2-5 TRBD1 NA TRBV15 CATSSGTGGQETQYF TGTGCCACCAGCAGTGGGACAGGAGGTCAAGAGACCCAGTACTTC
TRBJ2-1 TRBD2 few TRBV20-1 CSATSGGSEQFF TGCAGTGCAACTAGCGGGGGGAGTGAGCAGTTCTTC
TRBJ2-7 TRBD2 few TRBV27 CASSPDWRGGYEQYF TGTGCCAGCAGTCCCGACTGGCGGGGGGGCTACGAGCAGTACTTC
TRBJ2-1 TRBD2 NA TRBV4-3 CASSQDGGAYNEQFF TGCGCCAGCAGCCAAGATGGGGGGGCCTACAATGAGCAGTTCTTC
TRBJ2-6 TRBD1 NA TRBV4-3 CASSHDRGSGANVLTF TGCGCCAGCAGCCATGACAGGGGTTCCGGGGCCAACGTCCTGACTTTC
TRBJ2-3 TRBD2 NA TRBV20-1 CSASRTSGDIDTQYF TGCAGTGCTAGTCGGACTAGCGGGGATATAGATACGCAGTATTTT
TRBJ2-5 NA once TRBV28 CASSSGDSGTQYF TGTGCCAGCAGTTCAGGGGATTCCGGGACCCAGTACTTC
TRBJ1-1 NA many TRBV7-9 CASSLAGNTEAFF TGTGCCAGCAGCTTAGCTGGGAACACTGAAGCTTTCTTT
TRBJ2-5 NA NA TRBV4-3 CASSQLVRETQYF TGCGCCAGCAGCCAATTGGTTCGGGAGACCCAGTACTTC
TRBJ1-2 NA NA TRBV4-3 CASSPGWINYGYTF TGCGCCAGCAGCCCCGGGTGGATCAACTATGGCTACACCTTC
TRBJ2-7 NA NA TRBV20-1 CSARDIVGVYEQYF TGCAGTGCTAGAGATATCGTAGGGGTCTACGAGCAGTACTTC
TRBJ2-1 TRBD2 NA TRBV7-2 CASSLAGTSGGPEQFF TGTGCCAGCAGCTTAGCGGGAACTAGCGGGGGGCCGGAGCAGTTCTTC
TRBJ2-5 TRBD2 once TRBV6-1 CASSDLAGGLQETQYF TGTGCCAGCAGTGATCTAGCGGGGGGTTTACAAGAGACCCAGTACTTC
TRBJ2-3 NA NA TRBV12-3/TRBV12-4 CASSPQSSSTDTQYF TGTGCCAGCAGCCCTCAGAGCTCTAGCACAGATACGCAGTATTTT
TRBJ1-2 NA NA TRBV6-2/TRBV6-3 CASNRQVIGRYGYTF TGTGCCAGCAACCGACAGGTCATCGGAAGATATGGCTACACCTTC
TRBJ2-3 NA few TRBV29-1 CSAAEHPSTDTQYF TGCAGCGCCGCAGAGCACCCTAGCACAGATACGCAGTATTTT
TRBJ1-2 NA NA TRBV10-3 CAISEGLTANYGYTF TGTGCCATCAGTGAGGGCCTTACAGCTAACTATGGCTACACCTTC
TRBJ2-7 NA NA TRBV5-1 CASTQGGDPYEQYF TGCGCCAGCACTCAGGGGGGGGACCCCTACGAGCAGTACTTC
TRBJ1-6 NA NA TRBV10-3 CAPHERGSVSNSPLHF TGTGCCCCTCACGAGAGGGGGAGCGTTTCGAATTCACCCCTCCACTTT
TRBJ2-7 TRBD2 few TRBV20-1 CSARKAGGPWEQYF TGCAGTGCTAGAAAAGCGGGGGGGCCTTGGGAGCAGTACTTC
TRBJ2-7 NA few TRBV12-3/TRBV12-4 CASSLADNEQYF TGTGCCAGCAGTTTGGCGGACAATGAGCAGTACTTC
TRBJ2-1 TRBD2 few TRBV7-8 CASSQGTSGGGEQFF TGTGCCAGCAGCCAAGGGACTAGCGGGGGCGGTGAGCAGTTCTTC
TRBJ2-3 NA NA TRBV7-9 CASSEEGHPRDTQYF TGTGCCAGCAGTGAAGAGGGACACCCGAGAGATACGCAGTATTTT
TRBJ1-6 NA NA TRBV20-1 CSASPSIRSPLHF TGCAGTGCTAGTCCCTCTATTAGGTCACCCCTCCACTTT
TRBJ2-6 NA NA TRBV2 CASSVKGSGANGLTF TGTGCCAGCAGTGTTAAAGGGTCTGGGGCCAACGGCCTGACTTTC
TRBJ1-4 NA few TRBV4-3 CASSQDWVRGATNEKLFF TGCGCCAGCAGCCAAGATTGGGTGAGAGGGGCAACTAATGAAAAACTGTTTTTT
TRBJ2-4 TRBD1 NA TRBV18 CASSPGQSWAQYF TGTGCCAGCTCACCGGGACAGTCTTGGGCGCAGTACTTC
TRBJ2-5 NA NA TRBV5-1 CASTPGTLETQYF TGCGCCAGCACCCCCGGGACCTTGGAGACCCAGTACTTC
TRBJ2-1 NA NA TRBV29-1 CSAGTPAYNERFF TGCAGCGCCGGGACACCAGCTTACAATGAGCGGTTCTTC
TRBJ1-6 NA NA TRBV7-2 CASSLEFVSDSYNSPLHF TGTGCCAGCAGCTTAGAGTTCGTTAGCGACTCTTATAATTCACCCCTCCACTTT
TRBJ1-4 TRBD1 NA TRBV4-3 CASSQGRTGDEKLFF TGCGCCAGCAGCCAAGGGCGGACAGGGGATGAAAAACTGTTTTTT
TRBJ2-7 TRBD1 NA TRBV20-1 CSASLGQGSYEQYF TGCAGTGCTAGTCTGGGACAGGGCTCCTACGAGCAGTACTTC
TRBJ1-4 NA few TRBV12-3/TRBV12-4 CASSLSGVEKLFF TGTGCCAGCAGTTTATCAGGGGTCGAAAAACTGTTTTTT
TRBJ2-7 TRBD2 NA TRBV5-1 CASSLFTTGLASYEQYF TGCGCCAGCAGCTTGTTTACTACGGGACTAGCGTCCTACGAGCAGTACTTC
TRBJ2-7 NA many TRBV7-9 CASSLNHEQYF TGTGCCAGCAGCTTAAACCACGAGCAGTACTTC
TRBJ2-7 NA NA TRBV6-2/TRBV6-3 CASSYKGVHEQYF TGTGCCAGCAGTTATAAAGGGGTCCACGAGCAGTACTTC
TRBJ1-5 TRBD1 NA TRBV14 CASSQDFFWTGRSNQPQHF TGTGCCAGCAGCCAAGACTTTTTTTGGACAGGACGTAGCAATCAGCCCCAGCATTTT
TRBJ1-4 NA few TRBV6-1 CASCMDSDNEKLFF TGTGCCAGCTGTATGGACAGCGATAATGAAAAACTGTTTTTT
TRBJ2-5 NA NA TRBV18 CASSPMDKYGETQYF TGTGCCAGCTCACCCATGGACAAGTACGGAGAGACCCAGTACTTC
TRBJ2-1 TRBD2 NA TRBV28 CASSPLTGGARVEQFF TGTGCCAGCAGTCCCTTGACGGGGGGGGCCAGGGTTGAGCAGTTCTTC
TRBJ2-7 NA NA TRBV11-2 CASGGDPPYEQYF TGTGCCAGCGGGGGCGATCCTCCCTACGAGCAGTACTTC
TRBJ2-3 TRBD2 few TRBV27 CASSLYASGGHLVPLSTDTQYF TGTGCCAGCAGTTTATATGCTAGCGGGGGCCATCTAGTCCCCTTAAGCACAGATACGCAGTATTTT
TRBJ2-7 TRBD2 NA TRBV28 CASSFDLAGLSYEQYF TGTGCCAGCAGTTTTGATCTAGCGGGACTCTCCTACGAGCAGTACTTC
TRBJ1-2 NA NA TRBV29-1 CSVGLKDDGYTF TGCAGCGTGGGGTTAAAGGACGATGGCTACACCTTC
TRBJ2-1 TRBD1 NA TRBV29-1 CSVGGRTGEGNEQFF TGCAGCGTTGGAGGGAGGACAGGGGAGGGAAATGAGCAGTTCTTC
TRBJ2-7 TRBD2 few TRBV20-1 CSARGSGVSSYEQYF TGCAGTGCTAGAGGTAGCGGGGTGAGCTCCTACGAGCAGTACTTC
TRBJ2-1 NA NA TRBV20-1 CSARPGTNRFF TGCAGTGCTAGACCCGGGACCAACCGGTTCTTC
TRBJ2-6 NA few TRBV10-3 CAISDRGDNVLTF TGTGCCATCAGTGACAGGGGTGACAACGTCCTGACTTTC
TRBJ2-1 NA NA TRBV7-9 CASSLRQDSSYNEQFF TGTGCCAGCAGCTTACGCCAGGACAGCTCCTACAATGAGCAGTTCTTC
TRBJ1-1 NA few TRBV7-2 CASTKLRTATEAFF TGTGCCAGCACCAAACTTAGGACAGCCACTGAAGCTTTCTTT
TRBJ2-1 NA NA TRBV25-1 CASSEFSGYYNEQFF TGTGCCAGCAGTGAATTTTCAGGGTACTACAATGAGCAGTTCTTC
TRBJ2-1 TRBD2 NA TRBV29-1 CSVSVAGGRDEQFF TGCAGCGTTTCAGTAGCGGGGGGGCGAGATGAGCAGTTCTTC
TRBJ2-7 NA NA TRBV29-1 CSVEDGREMYEQYF TGCAGCGTTGAAGACGGACGGGAAATGTACGAGCAGTACTTC
TRBJ2-7 NA NA TRBV28 CASSPLSPNEQYF TGTGCCAGCAGTCCGCTGTCACCTAACGAGCAGTACTTC
TRBJ2-4 NA NA TRBV7-9 CASSNSQAKNIQYF TGTGCCAGCAGCAACAGCCAAGCCAAAAACATTCAGTACTTC
TRBJ2-5 TRBD1 once TRBV5-6 CATHSRGRETQYF TGTGCCACCCATTCGAGGGGGCGGGAGACCCAGTACTTC